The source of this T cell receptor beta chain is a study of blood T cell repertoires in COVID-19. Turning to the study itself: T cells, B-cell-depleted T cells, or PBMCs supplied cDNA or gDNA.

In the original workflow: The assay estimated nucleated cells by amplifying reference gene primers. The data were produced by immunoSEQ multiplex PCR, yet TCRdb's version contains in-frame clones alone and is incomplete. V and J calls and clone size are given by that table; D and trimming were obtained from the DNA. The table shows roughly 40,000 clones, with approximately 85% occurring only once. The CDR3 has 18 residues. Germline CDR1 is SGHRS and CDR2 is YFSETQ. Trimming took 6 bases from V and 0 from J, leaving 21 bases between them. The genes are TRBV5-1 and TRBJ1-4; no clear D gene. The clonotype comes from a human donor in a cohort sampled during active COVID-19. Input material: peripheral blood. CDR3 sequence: CASKTGIRSLATNEKLFF. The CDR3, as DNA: TGCGCCAGCAAAACGGGGATAAGGTCCTTGGCAACTAATGAAAAACTGTTTTTT. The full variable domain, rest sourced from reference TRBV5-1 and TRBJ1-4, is KAGVTQTPRYLIKTRGQQVTLSCSPISGHRSVSWYQQTPGQGLQFLFEYFSETQRNKGNFPGRFSGRQFSNSRSEMNVSTLELGDSALYLCASKTGIRSLATNEKLFFGSGTQLSVL.